This is a list of T cell receptor beta chains from one sample in a study of CD8+CD57+ T cells in acquired aplastic anemia. TCRdb reprocessed the reads via MiXCR and lists one record per CDR3 protein. Of around 200,000 distinct CDR3 sequences in the sample, around 48% were seen once. What was sequenced was sorted CD4+, CD8+, or CD8+CD57+ T cells (not recorded which) from PBMCs. The receptors originated from a human donor with aplastic anemia. Both conserved end residues are part of each CDR3. D genes are given only for firm matches. Size values are once, few and many counts, or a class for expanded clones, and some rows have none.

v_call	j_call	clone_size	d_call	cdr3_aa	cdr3_nt
TRBV2	TRBJ2-3	.	.	CASSQVETGTDTQYF	TGTGCCAGCAGCCAAGTCGAGACAGGCACAGATACGCAGTATTTT
TRBV7-9	TRBJ2-5	many	TRBD2	CASSLGTSGRAWQETQYF	TGTGCCAGCAGCTTAGGAACTAGCGGGAGGGCCTGGCAAGAGACCCAGTACTTC
TRBV6-1	TRBJ2-3	many	.	CASSVRGPTDTQYF	TGTGCCAGCAGTGTGCGGGGGCCCACAGATACGCAGTATTTT
TRBV7-2	TRBJ2-5	many	.	CASSISGRGSGETQYF	TGTGCCAGCAGCATAAGCGGTAGGGGAAGCGGGGAGACCCAGTACTTC
TRBV5-1	TRBJ2-3	.	.	CASSLSQSSTDTQYF	TGCGCCAGCAGCTTGTCGCAGTCGTCCACAGATACGCAGTATTTT
TRBV4-2	TRBJ1-2	.	TRBD1	CASSQDRDRGLGYTF	TGTGCCAGCAGCCAAGATCGGGACAGGGGGCTTGGCTACACCTTC
TRBV19	TRBJ2-5	.	TRBD1	CASRTGLETQYF	TGTGCCAGCCGGACAGGCCTAGAGACCCAGTACTTC
TRBV4-2	TRBJ2-3	once	.	CASSPNFAGTSTDTQYF	TGTGCCAGCAGCCCCAACTTTGCAGGCACTAGCACAGATACGCAGTATTTT
TRBV9	TRBJ1-2	many	.	CASSVGQGRDYGYTF	TGTGCCAGCAGCGTAGGCCAGGGGCGGGACTATGGCTACACCTTC
TRBV24-1	TRBJ2-1	once	TRBD2	CATSAGGRFNEQFF	TGTGCCACCTCCGCGGGAGGCCGATTCAATGAGCAGTTCTTC
TRBV25-1	TRBJ2-2	.	TRBD2	CTSSPSGRETGELFF	TGTACCAGCAGTCCTAGCGGGAGGGAAACCGGGGAGCTGTTTTTT
TRBV7-8	TRBJ1-5	many	.	CASSLTDRRNQPQHF	TGTGCCAGCAGCTTGACGGACAGACGGAATCAGCCCCAGCATTTT
TRBV7-9	TRBJ2-7	.	.	CASKGSGYYEQYF	TGTGCCAGCAAAGGTAGCGGTTACTACGAGCAGTACTTC
TRBV20-1	TRBJ2-7	many	TRBD2	CSAMRGASSYEQYF	TGCAGTGCTATGCGGGGGGCTAGCTCCTACGAGCAGTACTTC
TRBV28	TRBJ2-1	few	TRBD1	CASSSLTWTGPYNEQFF	TGTGCCAGCAGTTCTCTGACGTGGACAGGGCCGTACAATGAGCAGTTCTTC
TRBV12-3/TRBV12-4	TRBJ2-5	.	TRBD1	CASRAGGLETQYF	TGTGCCAGCAGAGCAGGGGGCCTAGAGACCCAGTACTTC
TRBV10-3	TRBJ1-2	many	.	CAISESIWPRTNYGYTF	TGTGCCATCAGTGAGTCGATCTGGCCCCGAACTAACTATGGCTACACCTTC
TRBV6-5	TRBJ1-2	.	.	CASSYGGDSTRGYTF	TGTGCCAGCAGTTACGGCGGAGATTCAACGCGTGGCTACACCTTC
TRBV12-3/TRBV12-4	TRBJ1-2	many	.	CASSLMGRDYGYTF	TGTGCCAGCAGTTTAATGGGGCGCGACTATGGCTACACCTTC
TRBV10-3	TRBJ1-5	.	.	CAISETGGEPQHF	TGTGCCATCAGTGAGACAGGCGGAGAGCCCCAGCATTTT
TRBV12-3/TRBV12-4	TRBJ2-5	.	.	CTSSSRDRRQETQYF	TGTACCAGCAGTTCGCGGGACAGAAGACAAGAGACCCAGTACTTC
TRBV15	TRBJ2-7	once	.	CATSRDPAGALTYEQYF	TGTGCCACCAGCAGAGATCCAGCAGGGGCCCTTACCTACGAGCAGTACTTC
TRBV19	TRBJ2-7	.	TRBD2	CASSKTSGRAYEQYF	TGTGCCAGTAGTAAGACTAGCGGGAGAGCCTACGAGCAGTACTTC
TRBV4-3	TRBJ1-5	many	TRBD1	CASSQDGQGFQPQHF	TGCGCCAGCAGCCAAGACGGACAGGGGTTCCAGCCCCAGCATTTT
TRBV5-1	TRBJ2-3	many	TRBD1	CASSQDRGQDTQYF	TGCGCCAGCAGCCAGGACAGGGGGCAAGATACGCAGTATTTT
TRBV19	TRBJ1-5	many	.	CASSIGIDQPQHF	TGTGCCAGTAGTATTGGGATCGATCAGCCCCAGCATTTT
TRBV25-1	TRBJ2-5	.	.	CASTGSDRQETQYF	TGTGCCAGCACCGGCTCGGACCGACAAGAGACCCAGTACTTC
TRBV12-3/TRBV12-4	TRBJ1-2	many	.	CASSQTSASYGYTF	TGTGCCAGCAGTCAGACGAGCGCTTCCTATGGCTACACCTTC
TRBV5-1	TRBJ2-3	many	.	CASSLRGTLTDTQYF	TGCGCCAGCAGCCTACGGGGGACCCTCACAGATACGCAGTATTTT
TRBV6-1	TRBJ1-1	many	.	CASKTGWMNTEAFF	TGTGCCAGTAAAACAGGGTGGATGAACACTGAAGCTTTCTTT
TRBV15	TRBJ1-1	many	.	CATSRFRGTEAFF	TGTGCCACCAGCCGTTTTCGGGGGACTGAAGCTTTCTTT
TRBV20-1	TRBJ2-7	many	TRBD2	CSAIPSGGPYEQYF	TGCAGTGCTATTCCTAGCGGGGGTCCCTACGAGCAGTACTTC
TRBV25-1	TRBJ2-5	.	.	CASSEGQTYQETQYF	TGTGCCAGCTCAGAAGGGCAGACGTACCAAGAGACCCAGTACTTC
TRBV20-1	TRBJ2-3	.	TRBD2	CSAGPGLAGGLRNTDTQYF	TGCAGTGCTGGACCGGGACTAGCGGGAGGGCTGCGCAACACAGATACGCAGTATTTT
TRBV5-1	TRBJ2-6	.	.	CASSLRGVPGLRSGANVLTF	TGCGCCAGCAGCTTGCGGGGAGTCCCCGGGCTGCGCTCTGGGGCCAACGTCCTGACTTTC
TRBV12-3/TRBV12-4	TRBJ2-6	.	.	CASTPSSGANVLTF	TGTGCCAGCACCCCTTCCTCTGGGGCCAACGTCCTGACTTTC
TRBV15	TRBJ1-2	few	.	CATSSRQDSYGYTF	TGTGCCACCAGCAGTAGACAGGATTCCTATGGCTACACCTTC